This T cell receptor (beta chain) was documented in a study of OX40 agonist ivuxolimab in advanced cancers. The wider study: Partial response was recorded in three patients: one hepatocellular carcinoma and two cutaneous melanoma cases. General study findings and limits: Dosing at 0.1 to 3.0 mg/kg was accompanied by clonal expansion of CD4+ and CD8+ blood T cells by week 6. Averaged across samples, CD8+ T cells carried more expanded clones than CD4+ did.

Comment on this clone: Its matching antigen is unknown.

There are 14 residues in the CDR3. Germline V CDR1 and CDR2: SGHTA, FQGNSA. Trimming shortened V by 0 bases and J by 6 bases, and 9 bases separated the two germline ends. Some clones are missing from TCRdb's copy, which holds only in-frame ones; the method was immunoSEQ multiplex PCR. This table has tens of thousands of clones, 70% to 90% appearing once. This chain connects TRBV7-2 to TRBJ2-1, with TRBD2 as a possible D gene (6 bases). The clonotype was recovered from an adult with an advanced solid tumor such as melanoma, head and neck, liver or kidney cancer. The sample was CD4+ or CD8+ T cells sorted from blood, taken in a trial of the OX40 agonist ivuxolimab. The CDR3 coding sequence is TGTGCCAGCAGCTTAGCGGGACTCCGCAATGAGCAGTTCTTC. Amino acids: CASSLAGLRNEQFF. The variable domain in full, with the rest retrieved from reference TRBV7-2 and TRBJ2-1, is GAGVSQSPSNKVTEKGKDVELRCDPISGHTALYWYRQSLGQGLEFLIYFQGNSAPDKSGLPSDRFSAERTGGSVSTLTIQRTQQEDSAVYLCASSLAGLRNEQFFGPGTRLTVL.